The 15 T cell receptor beta chains below all came from one sample that was sequenced in a study of OX40 agonist ivuxolimab in advanced cancers. Libraries were prepared by immunoSEQ multiplex PCR; TCRdb keeps only in-frame clonotypes and omits some of them. The data show more than 45,000 clones, 85% seen once. The sequencing used CD4+ or CD8+ T cells sorted from blood, collected in a trial of the OX40 agonist ivuxolimab. These receptor sequences come from an adult with an advanced solid tumor such as melanoma, head and neck, liver or kidney cancer.

V gene TRBV5-8 combines with J gene TRBJ2-1, with D unresolved. The CDR3 length is 16 residues. The germline gives CDR1 SGHTS, CDR2 YDEGEE. Trimming took off 0 bases at V and 0 bases at J, with 10 bases between the two ends. Here the CDR3 reads CASSLEASLSYNEQFF. The CDR3 bases are TGTGCCAGCAGCTTGGAAGCTTCCCTCTCCTACAATGAGCAGTTCTTC.

The gene calls are TRBV5-1 and TRBJ1-5; D call uncertain. The CDR3 spans 16 residues. Trimming removed 1 base at V and 1 base at J, with 12 bases between. CDR1 and CDR2 from the germline V gene are SGHRS and YFSETQ. In DNA form, the CDR3 reads TGCGCCAGCAGCTTGACCGGAACGGGAAGCAATCAGCCCCAGCATTTT. It encodes CASSLTGTGSNQPQHF. The whole variable domain, filled in from reference TRBV5-1 and TRBJ1-5, reads KAGVTQTPRYLIKTRGQQVTLSCSPISGHRSVSWYQQTPGQGLQFLFEYFSETQRNKGNFPGRFSGRQFSNSRSEMNVSTLELGDSALYLCASSLTGTGSNQPQHFGDGTRLSIL.

The chain carries TRBV6-1 and TRBJ2-1; D is ambiguous. The V gene's germline CDR1 is MNHNS and CDR2 SASEGT. The V gene lost 4 bases and the J gene lost 14 bases, with 18 bases spanning the gap. CDR3 length equals 13 residues. CDR3 sequence (DNA): TGTGCCAGCAGTGGCCTCTCTGGCGGTATAGAGTTCTTC. As protein: CASSGLSGGIEFF.

The V and J genes are TRBV28 and TRBJ1-1; TRBD1 is a possible D gene (6 bases). Germline V gene lookup returns CDR1 MDHEN and CDR2 SYDVKM. The CDR3 loop spans 14 amino acids. The V gene lost 6 bases and the J gene lost 2 bases, with 13 bases spanning the gap. CDR3 nucleotides: TGTGCCAGCAGGAGTACAGGGATAAACACTGAAGCTTTCTTT. Translation: CASRSTGINTEAFF.

The DNA for the CDR3 is TGTGCCAGCAGCTTACAGGGTTCGGGTGATTCACCCCTCCACTTT. This codes for CASSLQGSGDSPLHF. The rearrangement uses TRBV7-9 and TRBJ1-6, with D tentatively TRBD1 (5 bases). Germline V gene sequence: CDR1 SEHNR, CDR2 FQNEAQ (reference sequence). This CDR3 region has 15 residues. Trimming shortened V by 2 bases and J by 8 bases, and 13 bases separated the two germline ends.

This chain joins TRBV9 and TRBJ2-1, with 7 bases that match TRBD2. The CDR3 contains 15 residues. J gave up 4 bases and V 2 bases, and 6 bases lay outside the gene matches. CDR1 and CDR2 (germline): SGDLS, YYNGEE. CDR3 DNA sequence: TGTGCCAGCAGCGTTCAGGGAGGGACTTACAATGAGCAGTTCTTC. It is translated as CASSVQGGTYNEQFF.

The genes are TRBV19 and TRBJ2-2; tentative D call: TRBD1 (6 bases). The germline V gene encodes CDR1 LNHDA and CDR2 SQIVND (reference sequence). This CDR3 is built from 14 residues. Trimming cost V 4 bases and J 4 bases, with 10 bases left between them. The CDR3 nucleotides are TGTGCCAGTAGTACCCAAGGGGGCACCGGGGAGCTGTTTTTT. Amino acid sequence: CASSTQGGTGELFF.

V and J are TRBV2 and TRBJ2-3, with a possible D match to TRBD2 (6 bases). CDR3 size: 15 residues. V was trimmed by 6 bases and J by 3 bases, leaving 16 bases between them. The germline V gene has CDR1 SNHLY and CDR2 FYNNEI. Here the CDR3 reads CASSLGTGVTDTQYF. The CDR3 DNA follows: TGTGCCAGCAGCCTCGGGACGGGAGTTACAGATACGCAGTATTTT.

The chain carries TRBV30 and TRBJ1-5; possibly TRBD1 for D (6 bases). The V end lost 2 bases, the J end lost 5 bases, and 10 bases lay between the germline ends. CDR1 GTSNPN and CDR2 SVGIG come from the germline V gene (reference sequence). The CDR3 sequence is 13 residues long. The CDR3 loop reads CAWSSDSYQPQHF. In DNA, the CDR3 is TGTGCCTGGAGTTCGGACAGCTATCAGCCCCAGCATTTT.

The V and J genes are TRBV5-1 and TRBJ2-5; D gene uncertain. V lost 0 bases to trimming and J lost 5 bases, with 14 bases between them. There are 15 residues in the CDR3. CDR1 and CDR2 from the germline V gene are SGHRS and YFSETQ. The CDR3 DNA reads TGCGCCAGCAGCTTGGGTGGCAGAACCCTGGAGACCCAGTACTTC. Translating it yields CASSLGGRTLETQYF.

This clone was seen only a few times. The chain uses TRBV28 and TRBJ1-2; D uncertain. Germline lookup yields CDR1 MDHEN and CDR2 SYDVKM. V was clipped by 3 bases and J by 5 bases, with 7 bases between them. The CDR3 sequence is 12 residues long. The CDR3: CASSLQGYGYTF. DNA for the CDR3: TGTGCCAGCAGTTTGCAAGGGTATGGCTACACCTTC.

The chain has TRBV5-1 and TRBJ1-4; TRBD1 matches at 7 bases. The V gene's germline CDR1 is SGHRS and CDR2 YFSETQ. Unmatched junction bases numbered 5, after V lost 6 bases and J lost 3 bases. The CDR3 loop spans 14 amino acids. CDR3 nucleotide sequence: TGCGCCAGCACCAGGGGGGCGGCTAATGAAAAACTGTTTTTT. Translated, it gives CASTRGAANEKLFF.

This sequence joins TRBV7-3 and TRBJ2-1; D ambiguous. The CDR3 loop spans 13 amino acids. Germline lookup yields CDR1 SGHTA and CDR2 FQGTGA. With 5 bases removed from V and 5 bases from J, the gap between germline ends came to 10 bases. CDR3 residues: CASSPNPNNEQFF. The CDR3 nucleotides are TGTGCCAGCAGCCCCAACCCCAACAATGAGCAGTTCTTC.

This clone counts as medium-sized (0.01 to 0.1%). V usage is TRBV14 and J usage is TRBJ2-7, with 12 bases lining up with TRBD1. Germline V gene data show CDR1 as SGHDN and CDR2 as FVKESK. V lost 4 bases, J lost 6 bases, and 10 bases stayed unmatched. CDR3 length: 16 amino acids. The CDR3 DNA sequence: TGTGCCAGCAGCCGCACCGGGACAGGGGGCTTAGGCGAGCAGTACTTC. Translation gives CASSRTGTGGLGEQYF.

The chain uses TRBV19 and TRBJ2-3; D unresolved. The V end lost 7 bases, the J end lost 0 bases, and 11 bases lay between the germline ends. Per the germline V gene, CDR1 is LNHDA and CDR2 is SQIVND (reference sequence). The CDR3 consists of 14 residues. CDR3 nucleotide sequence: TGTGCCAGTAAGAGCAGAACTAGCACAGATACGCAGTATTTT. Amino acids: CASKSRTSTDTQYF.